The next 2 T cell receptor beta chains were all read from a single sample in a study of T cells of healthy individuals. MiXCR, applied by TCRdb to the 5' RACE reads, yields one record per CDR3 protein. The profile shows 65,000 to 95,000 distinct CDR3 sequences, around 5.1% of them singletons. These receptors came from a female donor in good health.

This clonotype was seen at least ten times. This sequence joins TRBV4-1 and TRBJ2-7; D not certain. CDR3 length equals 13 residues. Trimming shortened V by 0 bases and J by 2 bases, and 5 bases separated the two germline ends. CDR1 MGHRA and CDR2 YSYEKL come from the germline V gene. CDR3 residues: CASSQETAYEQYF. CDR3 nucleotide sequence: TGCGCCAGCAGCCAAGAAACAGCCTACGAGCAGTACTTC.

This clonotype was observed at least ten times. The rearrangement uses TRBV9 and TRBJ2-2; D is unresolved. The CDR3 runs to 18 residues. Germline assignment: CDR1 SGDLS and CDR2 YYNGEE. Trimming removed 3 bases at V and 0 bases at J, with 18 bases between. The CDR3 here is CASSALPGGYANTGELFF. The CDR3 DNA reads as TGTGCCAGCAGCGCTTTACCCGGCGGCTACGCGAACACCGGGGAGCTGTTTTTT.